This T cell receptor beta chain stems from a study of blood T cell repertoires in COVID-19. Per the study methods: Nucleated cell counts were estimated from reference gene primer amplification. Profiling relied on immunoSEQ multiplex PCR, and the TCRdb table lists in-frame clones only, not all of them. V and J calls and clone size follow that table, whereas D and trimming were derived from the DNA. The sample comprises just over 250,000 clones, about nine tenths of which are singletons, and around a tenth rests with the top ten. The CDR3 loop spans 14 amino acids. Germline V CDR1 and CDR2: LGHDT, YNNKEL (reference sequence). The trim removed 6 bases at V and 10 bases at J, leaving 8 bases unmatched.

V gene TRBV3-1 (or the pseudogene TRBV3-2) combines with J gene TRBJ1-6; 8 bases are a match to TRBD1. The clonotype was recovered from a man aged 40-49 years who had recovered from COVID-19. The sample was peripheral blood. The CDR3 loop is CASSRQGSGSPLHF. The DNA for the CDR3 is TGTGCCAGCAGTAGACAGGGGTCAGGCTCACCCCTCCACTTT.